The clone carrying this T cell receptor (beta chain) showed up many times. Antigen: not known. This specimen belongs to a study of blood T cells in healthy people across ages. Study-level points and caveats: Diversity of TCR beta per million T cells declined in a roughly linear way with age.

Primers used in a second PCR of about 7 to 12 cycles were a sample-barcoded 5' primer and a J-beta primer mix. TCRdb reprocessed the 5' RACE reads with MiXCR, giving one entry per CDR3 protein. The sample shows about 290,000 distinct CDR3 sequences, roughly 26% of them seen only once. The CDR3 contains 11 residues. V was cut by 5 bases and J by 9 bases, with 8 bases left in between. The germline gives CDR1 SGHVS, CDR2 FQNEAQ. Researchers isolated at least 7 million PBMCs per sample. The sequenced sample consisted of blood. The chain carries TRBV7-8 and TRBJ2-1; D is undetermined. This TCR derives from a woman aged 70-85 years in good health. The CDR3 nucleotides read TGTGCCAGCAGCCACGCCATTGAGCAGTTCTTC. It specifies CASSHAIEQFF.